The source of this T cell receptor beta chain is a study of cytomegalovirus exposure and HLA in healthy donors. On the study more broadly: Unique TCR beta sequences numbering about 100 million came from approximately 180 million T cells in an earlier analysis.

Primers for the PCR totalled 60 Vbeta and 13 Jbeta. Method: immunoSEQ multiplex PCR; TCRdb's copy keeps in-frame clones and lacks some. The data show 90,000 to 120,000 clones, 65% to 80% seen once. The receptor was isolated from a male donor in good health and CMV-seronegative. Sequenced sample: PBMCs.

CDR3 region: CASSYSTEPGTQYF. CDR3 coding DNA: TGTGCCAGCAGTTACTCGACAGAGCCTGGGACCCAGTACTTC. The J gene is TRBJ2-5, the V gene TRBV6-5, with D perhaps TRBD1 (5 bases). This CDR3 is built from 14 residues. Per germline, CDR1 MNHEY and CDR2 SVGAGI. Trimming cost V 0 bases and J 7 bases, with 12 bases left between them.